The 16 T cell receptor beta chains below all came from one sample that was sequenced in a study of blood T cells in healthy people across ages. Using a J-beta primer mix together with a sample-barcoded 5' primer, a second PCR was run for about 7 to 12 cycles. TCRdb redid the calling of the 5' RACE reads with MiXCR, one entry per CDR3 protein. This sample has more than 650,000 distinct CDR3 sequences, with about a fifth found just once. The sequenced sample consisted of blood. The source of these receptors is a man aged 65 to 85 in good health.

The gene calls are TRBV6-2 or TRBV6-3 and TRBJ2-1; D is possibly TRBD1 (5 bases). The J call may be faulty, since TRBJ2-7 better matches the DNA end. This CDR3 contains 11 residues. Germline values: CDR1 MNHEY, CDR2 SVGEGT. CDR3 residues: CASSWGNEQYV. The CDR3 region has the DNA TGTGCCAGCAGTTGGGGCAACGAGCAGTACGTC.

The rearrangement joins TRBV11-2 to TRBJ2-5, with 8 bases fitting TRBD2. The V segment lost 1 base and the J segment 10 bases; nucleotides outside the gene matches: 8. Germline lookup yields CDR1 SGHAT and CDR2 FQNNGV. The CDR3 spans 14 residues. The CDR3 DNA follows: TGTGCCAGCAGCTTAGTAGGGGCGGGAGGTGACCAGTACTTC. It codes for CASSLVGAGGDQYF.

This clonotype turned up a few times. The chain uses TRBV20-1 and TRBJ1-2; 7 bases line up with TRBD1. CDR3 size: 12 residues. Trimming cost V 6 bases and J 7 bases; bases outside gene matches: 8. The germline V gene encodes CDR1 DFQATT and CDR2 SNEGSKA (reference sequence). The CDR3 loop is CSADDRVRGYTF. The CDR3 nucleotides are TGCAGTGCAGACGACAGGGTACGTGGCTACACCTTC.

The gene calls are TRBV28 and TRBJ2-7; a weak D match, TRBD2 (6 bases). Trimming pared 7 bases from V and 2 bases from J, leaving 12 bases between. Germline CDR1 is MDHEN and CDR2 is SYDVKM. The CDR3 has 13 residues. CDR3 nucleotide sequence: TGTGCCAGCATTGGGGGGTTCGCCTACGAGCAGTACTTC. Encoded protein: CASIGGFAYEQYF. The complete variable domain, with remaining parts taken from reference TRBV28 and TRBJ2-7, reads DVKVTQSSRYLVKRTGEKVFLECVQDMDHENMFWYRQDPGLGLRLIYFSYDVKMKEKGDIPEGYSVSREKKERFSLILESASTNQTSMYLCASIGGFAYEQYFGPGTRLTVT.

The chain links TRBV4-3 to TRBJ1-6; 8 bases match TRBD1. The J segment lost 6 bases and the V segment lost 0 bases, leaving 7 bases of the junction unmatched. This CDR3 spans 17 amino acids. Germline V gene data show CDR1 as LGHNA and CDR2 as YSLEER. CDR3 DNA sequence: TGCGCCAGCAGCCAAGATGGGGGCGGACAGGGTAATTCACCCCTCCACTTT. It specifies CASSQDGGGQGNSPLHF.

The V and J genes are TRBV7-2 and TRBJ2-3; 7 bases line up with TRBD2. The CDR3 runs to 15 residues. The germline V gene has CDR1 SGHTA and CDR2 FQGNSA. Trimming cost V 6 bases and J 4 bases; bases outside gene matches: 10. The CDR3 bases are TGTGCCAGCAGTCTTTGGGGGGGGTCTCCAGATACGCAGTATTTT. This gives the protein CASSLWGGSPDTQYF. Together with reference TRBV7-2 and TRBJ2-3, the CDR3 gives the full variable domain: GAGVSQSPSNKVTEKGKDVELRCDPISGHTALYWYRQSLGQGLEFLIYFQGNSAPDKSGLPSDRFSAERTGGSVSTLTIQRTQQEDSAVYLCASSLWGGSPDTQYFGPGTRLTVL.

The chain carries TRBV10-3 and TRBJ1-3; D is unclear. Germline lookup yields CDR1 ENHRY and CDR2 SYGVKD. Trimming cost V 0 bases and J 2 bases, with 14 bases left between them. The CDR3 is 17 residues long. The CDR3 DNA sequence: TGTGCCATCAGTGAGTCGGGCAGGAAAGGCGCTGGAAACACCATATATTTT. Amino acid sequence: CAISESGRKGAGNTIYF.

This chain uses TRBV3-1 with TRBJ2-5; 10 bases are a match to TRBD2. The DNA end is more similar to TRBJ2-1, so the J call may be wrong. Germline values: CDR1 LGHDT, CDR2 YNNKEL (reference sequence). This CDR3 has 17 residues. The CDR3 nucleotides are TGTGCCAGCAGCCAAGATGGAGCGGGAGGGTTTGGAAATGAGCAGTTCTTC. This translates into CASSQDGAGGFGNEQFF.

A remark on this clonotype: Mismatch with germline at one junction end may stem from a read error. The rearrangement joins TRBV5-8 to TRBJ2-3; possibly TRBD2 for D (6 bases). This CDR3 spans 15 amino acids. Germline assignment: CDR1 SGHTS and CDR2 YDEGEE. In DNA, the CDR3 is TGTGCCAGCAGCCAACTAGCTTTTGGCACAGATGCGCAGTATTTT. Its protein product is CASSQLAFGTDAQYF.

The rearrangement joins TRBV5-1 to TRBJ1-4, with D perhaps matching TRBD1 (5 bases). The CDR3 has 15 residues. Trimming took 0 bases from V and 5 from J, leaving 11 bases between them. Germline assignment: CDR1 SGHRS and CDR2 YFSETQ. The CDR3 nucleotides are TGCGCCAGCAGCTTGGTGGCAGGGCCGAATGAAAAACTGTTTTTT. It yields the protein CASSLVAGPNEKLFF.

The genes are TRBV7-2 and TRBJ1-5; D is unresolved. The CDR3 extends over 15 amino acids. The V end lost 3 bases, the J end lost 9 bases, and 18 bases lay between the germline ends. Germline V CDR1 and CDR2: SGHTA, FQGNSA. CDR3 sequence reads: CASSLSRSLAGPQHF. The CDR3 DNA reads TGTGCCAGCAGCTTGTCCAGGTCTTTAGCCGGGCCCCAGCATTTT. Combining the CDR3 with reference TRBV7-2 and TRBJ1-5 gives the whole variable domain GAGVSQSPSNKVTEKGKDVELRCDPISGHTALYWYRQSLGQGLEFLIYFQGNSAPDKSGLPSDRFSAERTGGSVSTLTIQRTQQEDSAVYLCASSLSRSLAGPQHFGDGTRLSIL.

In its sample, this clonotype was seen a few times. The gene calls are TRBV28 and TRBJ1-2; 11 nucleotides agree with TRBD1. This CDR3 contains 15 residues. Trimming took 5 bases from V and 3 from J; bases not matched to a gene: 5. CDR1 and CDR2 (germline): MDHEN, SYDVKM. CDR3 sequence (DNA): TGTGCCAGCAGTCTAGGACAGGGGGCCGACTATGGCTACACCTTC. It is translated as CASSLGQGADYGYTF.

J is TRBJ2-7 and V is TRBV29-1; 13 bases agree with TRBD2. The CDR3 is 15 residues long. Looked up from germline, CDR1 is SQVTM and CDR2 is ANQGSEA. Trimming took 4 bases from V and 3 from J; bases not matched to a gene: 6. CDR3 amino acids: CSVVEGLAGNYEQYV. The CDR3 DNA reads TGCAGCGTTGTTGAGGGACTAGCGGGGAACTACGAGCAGTACGTC.

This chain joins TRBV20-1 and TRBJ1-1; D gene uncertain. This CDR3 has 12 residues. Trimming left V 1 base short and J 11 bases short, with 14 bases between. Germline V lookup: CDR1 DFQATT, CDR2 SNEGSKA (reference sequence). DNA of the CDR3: TGCAGTGCTAGAGTGGTGGGCCCCCAGGCTTTCTTT. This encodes CSARVVGPQAFF.

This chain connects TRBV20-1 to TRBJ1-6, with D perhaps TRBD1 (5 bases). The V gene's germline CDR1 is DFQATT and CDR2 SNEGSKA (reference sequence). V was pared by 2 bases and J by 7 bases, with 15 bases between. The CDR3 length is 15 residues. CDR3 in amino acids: CSARNSGRGNSPLHF. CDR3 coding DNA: TGCAGTGCTAGAAACTCGGGACGGGGGAATTCACCCCTCCACTTT.

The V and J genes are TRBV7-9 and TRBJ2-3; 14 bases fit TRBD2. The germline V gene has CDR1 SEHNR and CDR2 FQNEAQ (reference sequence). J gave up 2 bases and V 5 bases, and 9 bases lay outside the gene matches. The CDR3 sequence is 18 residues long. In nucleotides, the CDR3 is TGTGCCAGCAGCAACCCCAGACTAGCGGGAGGGCTCACAGATACGCAGTATTTT. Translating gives CASSNPRLAGGLTDTQYF. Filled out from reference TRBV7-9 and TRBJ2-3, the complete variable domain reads DTGVSQNPRHKITKRGQNVTFRCDPISEHNRLYWYRQTLGQGPEFLTYFQNEAQLEKSRLLSDRFSAERPKGSFSTLEIQRTEQGDSAMYLCASSNPRLAGGLTDTQYFGPGTRLTVL.